These 30 T cell receptor beta chains were all obtained from the same sample, sequenced in a study of blood T cell repertoires in COVID-19. The method was immunoSEQ multiplex PCR; TCRdb's version includes in-frame clones alone and lacks a portion of them. The data hold approximately 400,000 clones, with more than 75% observed a single time. The specimen sequenced was PBMCs or T cells enriched from blood (not recorded which). Receptors originate from a woman aged 18-30 years who had recovered from COVID-19.

This chain connects TRBV4-1 to TRBJ1-1; maybe TRBD1 (5 bases). This CDR3 comprises 15 residues. V dropped 0 bases and J dropped 11 bases, with 19 bases sitting between them. Germline CDR1 MGHRA, CDR2 YSYEKL. The CDR3 here is CASSQEVQGDRSAFF. The CDR3 coding sequence is TGCGCCAGCAGCCAAGAGGTTCAGGGCGACAGATCGGCTTTCTTT.

There are a few counts of this clone. The chain has TRBV30 and TRBJ1-6; 10 bases map to TRBD1. Trimming at V came to 3 bases and at J to 13 bases, leaving 3 bases not matched to a gene. Germline V lookup: CDR1 GTSNPN, CDR2 SVGIG (reference sequence). The length of the CDR3 is 12 residues. The CDR3 loop is CAWRPTGGPLHF. The CDR3 DNA reads TGTGCCTGGAGACCGACAGGGGGCCCCCTCCACTTT.

The chain has TRBV6-4 and TRBJ1-2, with TRBD1 as a possible D gene (6 bases). The CDR3 extends over 13 amino acids. Germline V gene data show CDR1 as MRHNA and CDR2 as SNTAGT. V was shortened by 3 bases and J by 5 bases, with 10 bases between the two germline ends. The CDR3 region has the DNA TGTGCCAGCAGTGAAGGGCAGGGGTATGGCTACACCTTC. Translated: CASSEGQGYGYTF.

The chain joins TRBV19 to TRBJ1-6, with 8 bases identical to TRBD1. The CDR3 totals 15 residues. The germline CDR1 and CDR2 sequences are LNHDA and SQIVND (reference sequence). Unmatched junction bases numbered 6, after V lost 1 base and J lost 10 bases. The CDR3 reads CASSIGVDRVSPLHF. CDR3 DNA sequence: TGTGCCAGTAGTATAGGGGTGGACAGGGTCTCACCCCTCCACTTT.

The chain carries TRBV6-2 or TRBV6-3 and TRBJ2-1, with TRBD2 matching 10 bases. Germline CDR1 and CDR2: MNHEY and SVGEGT. There are 18 residues in the CDR3. V was clipped by 0 bases and J by 0 bases; unmatched bases: 5. This chain's CDR3 is CASSYSSGGPSSYNEQFF. CDR3 in DNA: TGTGCCAGCAGTTACTCTAGCGGGGGGCCGAGCTCCTACAATGAGCAGTTCTTC.

The chain employs TRBV30 and TRBJ2-7; D call uncertain. V was clipped by 1 base and J by 2 bases, with 12 bases between them. There are 14 residues in the CDR3. Germline V gene lookup returns CDR1 GTSNPN and CDR2 SVGIG (reference sequence). The CDR3 coding sequence is TGTGCCTGGAGTGGAGTTGACGGAGCCTACGAGCAGTACTTC. It specifies CAWSGVDGAYEQYF.

This CDR3 is CAWTLPGWETQYF. The CDR3 DNA follows: TGTGCCTGGACCCTCCCGGGATGGGAGACCCAGTACTTC. This chain joins TRBV30 and TRBJ2-5; the D gene is possibly TRBD2 (5 bases). Trimming pared 4 bases from V and 5 bases from J, leaving 14 bases between. Germline V gene data show CDR1 as GTSNPN and CDR2 as SVGIG (reference sequence). The CDR3 totals 13 residues. Drawing the rest from reference TRBV30 and TRBJ2-5, the complete variable domain is SQTIHQWPATLVQPVGSPLSLECTVEGTSNPNLYWYRQAAGRGLQLLFYSVGIGQISSEVPQNLSASRPQDRQFILSSKKLLLSDSGFYLCAWTLPGWETQYFGPGTRLLVL.

V is TRBV6-2 or TRBV6-3 and J is TRBJ2-3, with TRBD1 matching 9 bases. The CDR3 loop spans 18 amino acids. The V gene end was trimmed by 6 bases and the J gene end by 3 bases; junction bases not matched to a gene: 16. Looked up from germline, CDR1 is MNHEY and CDR2 is SVGEGT. Here the CDR3 reads CASSPRVYRGRETDTQYF. The CDR3 nucleotides read TGTGCCAGCAGCCCCAGGGTGTACAGGGGGCGTGAGACAGATACGCAGTATTTT.

The rearrangement uses TRBV27 and TRBJ1-5, with D possibly TRBD1 on 6 matching bases. Trimming took off 6 bases at V and 5 bases at J, with 11 bases between the two ends. This CDR3 is 13 amino acids long. CDR1 is MNHEY and CDR2 is SMNVEV in the germline V gene (reference sequence). The CDR3 here is CASSRGRHQPQHF. In DNA form, the CDR3 reads TGTGCCAGCAGCAGGGGACGGCATCAGCCCCAGCATTTT.

The chain combines TRBV5-6 with TRBJ1-6; no firm D call. Germline loops: CDR1 SGHDT, CDR2 YYEEEE. This CDR3 contains 13 residues. Deletions cut 0 bases from V and 6 bases from J, with 4 bases between. The CDR3 DNA sequence: TGTGCCAGCAGCTTGGCCTCTAATTCACCCCTCCACTTT. Translating gives CASSLASNSPLHF.

The chain has TRBV30 and TRBJ2-1, with a weak D call TRBD2 (6 bases). This CDR3 has 12 residues. Germline-derived CDR1 and CDR2 are GTSNPN and SVGIG (reference sequence). The ends were cut back, 5 bases at V and 8 bases at J, with 13 bases in the middle. Here the CDR3 DNA reads TGTGCCTGGGAAGGAGGGGAACATGAGCAGTTCTTC. Translation gives CAWEGGEHEQFF.

The V and J genes are TRBV6-6 and TRBJ2-7, with D maybe TRBD2 (5 bases). Between the trimmed V and J ends, which lost 4 bases and 6 bases, there was a span of 10 bases. Germline-derived CDR1 and CDR2 are MNHNY and SVGAGI (reference sequence). The length of the CDR3 is 12 residues. The CDR3 DNA follows: TGTGCCAGCAGTTGGGATCGGGGCGAGCAGTACTTC. This translates into CASSWDRGEQYF.

This clone came up a few times. The chain couples TRBV4-2 to TRBJ1-6, with D unresolved. V was clipped by 1 base and J by 13 bases, with 17 bases between them. Germline CDR1 is LGHNA and CDR2 is YNFKEQ. The CDR3 is 15 amino acids. The CDR3 loop reads CASSQGLSEGGPLHF. CDR3 nucleotide sequence: TGTGCCAGCAGCCAAGGTCTATCGGAGGGCGGGCCCCTCCACTTT.

The rearrangement joins TRBV29-1 to TRBJ1-2, with TRBD1 as a possible D gene (6 bases). The length of the CDR3 is 11 residues. Germline CDR1 SQVTM, CDR2 ANQGSEA. V shed 4 bases and J shed 6 bases, with 9 bases lying between them. Here the CDR3 DNA reads TGCAGCGTTGCAGGGGCCCATGGCTACACCTTC. As protein: CSVAGAHGYTF.

The CDR3 region has the DNA TGTGCCAGCAGTTACGCCACCGGGGACTCCCAAGAGACCCAGTACTTC. It is translated as CASSYATGDSQETQYF. This chain links TRBV6-5 with TRBJ2-5; D possibly corresponds to TRBD2 (6 bases). V was cut by 2 bases and J by 1 base, with 14 bases left in between. The CDR3 has 16 amino acids. Per germline, CDR1 MNHEY and CDR2 SVGAGI.

The chain couples TRBV4-1 to TRBJ1-6, with TRBD1 matching over 8 bases. The ends lost 0 bases at V and 4 bases at J; junction bases unmatched: 5. In germline, CDR1 is MGHRA, CDR2 YSYEKL. The CDR3 extends over 17 amino acids. This CDR3 reads CASSQDPDRDYNSPLHF. The CDR3 nucleotides read TGCGCCAGCAGCCAAGATCCGGACAGGGATTATAATTCACCCCTCCACTTT.

This sequence joins TRBV21-1 and TRBJ1-2; no check of the table's D call, TRBD1, against the DNA was made. TRBV21-1 is termed a pseudogene. The CDR3 consists of 13 residues. CDR3 region: CASSRQENYGYTF. As DNA, the CDR3 is TGTGCCAGCAGCCGACAGGAGAACTATGGCTACACCTTC.

V is TRBV15 and J is TRBJ1-2; TRBD1 is a possible D gene (6 bases). Germline lookup yields CDR1 LNHNV and CDR2 YYDKDF (reference sequence). The ends were cut back, 4 bases at V and 1 base at J, with 10 bases in the middle. This CDR3 spans 14 amino acids. CDR3 coding DNA: TGTGCCACCAGCAACTTAGGGGGTAACTATGGCTACACCTTC. This sequence encodes CATSNLGGNYGYTF.

The gene calls are TRBV6-5 and TRBJ1-2; 8 bases line up with TRBD1. J was trimmed by 1 base and V by 0 bases; bases with no gene match: 4. CDR1 is MNHEY, CDR2 SVGAGI, per germline. The CDR3 is made up of 16 amino acids. CDR3: CASSYSKQGGNYGYTF. DNA for the CDR3: TGTGCCAGCAGTTACTCGAAACAGGGGGGTAACTATGGCTACACCTTC.

The chain recombines TRBV28 with TRBJ1-2; 7 nucleotides agree with TRBD1. Trimming took 4 bases from V and 1 from J; bases not matched to a gene: 6. CDR3 length equals 15 residues. Germline CDR1 and CDR2: MDHEN and SYDVKM. The CDR3: CASSSSGTVNYGYTF. In DNA, the CDR3 is TGTGCCAGCAGTTCCTCCGGGACAGTTAACTATGGCTACACCTTC.

J is TRBJ1-4 and V is TRBV3-1 (or the pseudogene TRBV3-2), with 7 bases matching TRBD1. The ends lost 4 bases at V and 7 bases at J; junction bases unmatched: 6. CDR1 and CDR2 from the germline V gene are LGHDT and YNNKEL (reference sequence). The CDR3 runs to 14 residues. The CDR3 DNA reads TGTGCCAGCAGCCCTAGACAGGGCCGTGAAAAACTGTTTTTT. Translation: CASSPRQGREKLFF.

The V and J genes are TRBV4-1 and TRBJ2-7; tentative D call: TRBD2 (6 bases). V dropped 0 bases and J dropped 2 bases, with 14 bases sitting between them. CDR1 is MGHRA, CDR2 YSYEKL, per germline. The CDR3 is 16 residues long. CDR3: CASSQDLGGAAYEQYF. In DNA, the CDR3 is TGCGCCAGCAGCCAAGATTTGGGCGGGGCGGCCTACGAGCAGTACTTC.

The V call is TRBV4-1, the J call TRBJ2-1, with 12 bases aligning to TRBD2. The CDR3 has 16 amino acids. CDR1 and CDR2 (germline): MGHRA, YSYEKL. V dropped 4 bases and J dropped 4; count of bases not matched to a gene: 5. CDR3 sequence: CASSPWLAGGYNEQFF. The CDR3 coding sequence is TGCGCCAGCAGCCCCTGGCTAGCGGGGGGGTACAATGAGCAGTTCTTC.

The J gene is TRBJ2-7, the V gene TRBV9; TRBD2 is a possible D gene (6 bases). Germline V CDR1 and CDR2: SGDLS, YYNGEE. The CDR3 loop spans 13 amino acids. Trimming shortened V by 4 bases and J by 5 bases, and 13 bases separated the two germline ends. CDR3 coding DNA: TGTGCCAGCAGCCCCCGGTGGGGGGACGAGCAGTACTTC. Translating gives CASSPRWGDEQYF.

This chain links TRBV4-2 with TRBJ2-1; 8 nucleotides agree with TRBD2. The CDR3 has 16 residues. Germline V gives CDR1 LGHNA, CDR2 YNFKEQ. The V and J ends lost 4 bases and 12 bases, in that order; junction bases with no gene match: 17. CDR3 loop: CASSRDFSGAGFLQFF. The CDR3 nucleotides read TGTGCCAGCAGCCGAGACTTTAGCGGGGCAGGTTTCTTGCAGTTCTTC.

V and J are TRBV7-2 and TRBJ1-2; TRBD1 might be the D (5 bases). V lost 7 bases to trimming and J lost 6 bases, with 15 bases between them. This CDR3 has 13 amino acids. Germline assignment: CDR1 SGHTA and CDR2 FQGNSA. The CDR3 sequence is CASTPGGGDGYTF. CDR3 nucleotides: TGTGCCAGCACCCCTGGGGGAGGGGATGGCTACACCTTC. The variable domain in full, completed from reference TRBV7-2 and TRBJ1-2, reads GAGVSQSPSNKVTEKGKDVELRCDPISGHTALYWYRQSLGQGLEFLIYFQGNSAPDKSGLPSDRFSAERTGGSVSTLTIQRTQQEDSAVYLCASTPGGGDGYTFGSGTRLTVV.

The V and J genes are TRBV3-1 (or the pseudogene TRBV3-2) and TRBJ1-1, with D hard to call. Trimming stripped 2 bases from V and 1 base from J, with 8 bases between. There are 14 residues in the CDR3. Germline CDR1 and CDR2: LGHDT and YNNKEL (reference sequence). Written as DNA, the CDR3 is TGTGCCAGCAGCCAACCTGGGCCGAACACTGAAGCTTTCTTT. Encoded protein: CASSQPGPNTEAFF.

The sample holds a few counts of this clone. J is TRBJ1-2 and V is TRBV9; tentatively, D is TRBD1 (6 bases). V gave up 0 bases and J gave up 0 bases, with 12 bases separating them. Germline V lookup: CDR1 SGDLS, CDR2 YYNGEE. The CDR3 has 16 amino acids. CDR3 sequence: CASSVGTTGTNYGYTF. CDR3 sequence (DNA): TGTGCCAGCAGCGTAGGTACAACAGGGACTAACTATGGCTACACCTTC.

This clone came up once. This chain links TRBV19 with TRBJ2-5; perhaps TRBD1 as D (6 bases). Trimming left V 6 bases short and J 4 bases short, with 12 bases between. CDR1 and CDR2 (germline): LNHDA, SQIVND (reference sequence). The CDR3 has 13 amino acids. The DNA for the CDR3 is TGTGCCAGTAGATCTACAGGGATAGAGACCCAGTACTTC. Translating gives CASRSTGIETQYF.

The chain carries TRBV6-5 and TRBJ1-4; 7 nucleotides align to TRBD1. V lost 0 bases to trimming and J lost 8 bases; unmatched junction nucleotides: 9. The CDR3 is 16 amino acids. Looked up from germline, CDR1 is MNHEY and CDR2 is SVGAGI. The CDR3 is CASSYSRVGGREKLFF. DNA of the CDR3: TGTGCCAGCAGTTACTCGAGGGTAGGGGGCCGGGAAAAACTGTTTTTT.